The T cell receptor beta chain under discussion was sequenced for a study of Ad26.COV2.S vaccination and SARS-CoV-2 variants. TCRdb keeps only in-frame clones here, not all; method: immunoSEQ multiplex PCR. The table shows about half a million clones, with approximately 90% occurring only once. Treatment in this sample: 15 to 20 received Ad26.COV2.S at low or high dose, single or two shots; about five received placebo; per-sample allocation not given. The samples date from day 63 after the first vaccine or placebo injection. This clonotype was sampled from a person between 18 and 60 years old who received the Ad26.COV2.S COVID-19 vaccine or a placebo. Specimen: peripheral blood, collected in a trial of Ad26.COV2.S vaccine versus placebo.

The CDR3 coding sequence is TGTGCCAGCAGCGCAACAACAGGGCCGGGTGAAAAACTGTTTTTT. Its translation is CASSATTGPGEKLFF. V is TRBV9 and J is TRBJ1-4, with D tentatively TRBD1 (6 bases). The CDR3 is 15 amino acids. The V gene lost 3 bases and the J gene lost 7 bases, with 16 bases spanning the gap. Germline CDR1 SGDLS, CDR2 YYNGEE.